A single sample gave rise to the 23 T cell receptor beta chains below, sequenced in a study of T cell responses to AZD1222 COVID-19 vaccine. Sequencing was performed with immunoSEQ multiplex PCR; in TCRdb, only in-frame clones are kept and a portion is missing. Here the sample spans 150,000 to 200,000 clones, around 92% being singletons. The sequencing here drew on peripheral blood, taken on day 0 of AZD1222 vaccination. These receptors were obtained from an adult in good health.

V gene TRBV4-1 combines with J gene TRBJ1-2, with D maybe TRBD1 (6 bases). Germline CDR1 is MGHRA and CDR2 is YSYEKL. The CDR3 is 12 amino acids. Trimming left V 5 bases short and J 11 bases short, with 15 bases between. CDR3 sequence (DNA): TGCGCCAGCAGCGGGGGCATCCTTTCTTACACCTTC. Encoded protein: CASSGGILSYTF.

This chain links TRBV18 with TRBJ2-5; maybe TRBD1 (5 bases). Germline lookup yields CDR1 KGHSH and CDR2 LQKENI. Trimming removed 1 base at V and 5 bases at J, with 17 bases between. CDR3 length: 16 residues. DNA for the CDR3: TGTGCCAGCTCACCACTTGACGCGCGGTCAGGGGAGACCCAGTACTTC. It specifies CASSPLDARSGETQYF.

The chain recombines TRBV3-1 (or the pseudogene TRBV3-2) with TRBJ1-2; D gene uncertain. V was pared by 1 base and J by 8 bases, with 11 bases between. Per the germline V gene, CDR1 is LGHDT and CDR2 is YNNKEL (reference sequence). The CDR3 runs to 13 residues. The CDR3 sequence is CASSQGGVYGYTF. The CDR3 nucleotides read TGTGCCAGCAGCCAAGGTGGGGTTTACGGCTACACCTTC.

The J gene is TRBJ2-1, the V gene TRBV14; no clear D gene. This CDR3 contains 13 residues. Trimming left V 2 bases short and J 4 bases short, with 6 bases between. Germline V gene lookup returns CDR1 SGHDN and CDR2 FVKESK. CDR3 nucleotides: TGTGCCAGCAGCCAAAAACCATACAATGAGCAGTTCTTC. Protein: CASSQKPYNEQFF. The whole variable domain, remainder taken from reference TRBV14 and TRBJ2-1, is EAGVTQFPSHSVIEKGQTVTLRCDPISGHDNLYWYRRVMGKEIKFLLHFVKESKQDESGMPNNRFLAERTGGTYSTLKVQPAELEDSGVYFCASSQKPYNEQFFGPGTRLTVL.

In DNA form, the CDR3 reads TGTGCCAGCAGCCCAGGGGGCCCTGGGGAGACCCAGTACTTC. Protein: CASSPGGPGETQYF. The J gene is TRBJ2-5, the V gene TRBV7-3, with 8 bases lining up with TRBD1. The CDR3 consists of 14 residues. The germline V gene encodes CDR1 SGHTA and CDR2 FQGTGA. V shed 5 bases and J 5 bases; nucleotides not matched to a gene: 7.

This rearrangement joins TRBV3-1 (or the pseudogene TRBV3-2) to TRBJ2-3; 11 nucleotides line up with TRBD2. This CDR3 comprises 18 residues. The V segment lost 0 bases and the J segment 6 bases; nucleotides outside the gene matches: 11. Germline V gives CDR1 LGHDT, CDR2 YNNKEL (reference sequence). The CDR3 loop is CASSQDPVSGRARDTQYF. The DNA for the CDR3 is TGTGCCAGCAGCCAAGATCCTGTTAGCGGGAGGGCCCGGGATACGCAGTATTTT.

This chain uses TRBV5-1 with TRBJ2-5; tentatively, D is TRBD2 (5 bases). Trimming removed 0 bases at V and 3 bases at J, with 9 bases between. The CDR3 totals 14 residues. Germline lookup yields CDR1 SGHRS and CDR2 YFSETQ. The CDR3 loop reads CASSLAGSKETQYF. The CDR3 DNA reads TGCGCCAGCAGCTTGGCTGGGAGTAAAGAGACCCAGTACTTC. Supplemented by reference TRBV5-1 and TRBJ2-5, the full variable domain reads KAGVTQTPRYLIKTRGQQVTLSCSPISGHRSVSWYQQTPGQGLQFLFEYFSETQRNKGNFPGRFSGRQFSNSRSEMNVSTLELGDSALYLCASSLAGSKETQYFGPGTRLLVL.

The chain uses TRBV19 and TRBJ2-5, with 8 positions matching TRBD2. The CDR3 runs 13 residues. Germline loops: CDR1 LNHDA, CDR2 SQIVND (reference sequence). With 6 bases clipped from V and 5 bases from J, the junction kept 5 bases outside the gene matches. The DNA for the CDR3 is TGTGCCAGTAGCTCCAGCGGGAGTGAGACCCAGTACTTC. Amino acid sequence: CASSSSGSETQYF.

The gene calls are TRBV5-1 and TRBJ2-5; possible D gene TRBD2, 6 bases. Germline CDR1 is SGHRS and CDR2 is YFSETQ. Trimming removed 4 bases from V and 4 bases from J, with 17 bases in between. The CDR3 sequence is 15 residues long. The CDR3 nucleotides are TGCGCCAGCAGCATGGCGGGGTTGGAGGGAGAGACCCAGTACTTC. Translating gives CASSMAGLEGETQYF.

This clone occurred once. The CDR3 loop reads CASSTPGTGRNEQFF. DNA for the CDR3: TGTGCCAGCAGCACCCCCGGGACAGGGAGAAATGAGCAGTTCTTC. This chain links TRBV7-9 with TRBJ2-1; 9 bases map to TRBD1. Trimming cost V 5 bases and J 7 bases; bases outside gene matches: 9. CDR3 length: 15 amino acids. CDR1 SEHNR and CDR2 FQNEAQ come from the germline V gene (reference sequence).

This clone appeared a single time. The gene calls are TRBV27 and TRBJ2-7; a weak D match, TRBD1 (6 bases). The CDR3 runs to 13 residues. V lost 6 bases and J 3 bases, leaving 12 bases between the germline ends. In germline, CDR1 is MNHEY, CDR2 SMNVEV (reference sequence). The DNA of the CDR3 is TGTGCCAGCAGAGGGGGTGGGGGCTACGAGCAGTACTTC. Protein sequence: CASRGGGGYEQYF.

The J gene is TRBJ1-2, the V gene TRBV3-1 (or the pseudogene TRBV3-2); 9 bases agree with TRBD1. V shed 5 bases, J shed 14 bases, and the junction held 9 bases outside the gene matches. The CDR3 consists of 12 residues. Germline V gene sequence: CDR1 LGHDT, CDR2 YNNKEL (reference sequence). For the CDR3, the DNA is TGTGCCAGCAGCACTCAGGGGACAGGGTCGACCTTC. Amino acid sequence: CASSTQGTGSTF.

The chain carries TRBV6-5 and TRBJ1-4; TRBD1 might be the D (6 bases). V lost 5 bases, J lost 8 bases, and 18 bases lay in between. The length of the CDR3 is 15 residues. Germline V lookup: CDR1 MNHEY, CDR2 SVGAGI. The CDR3, as DNA: TGTGCCAGCAGTAACAGGGCATCTGGTTTGGAAAAACTGTTTTTT. Translation: CASSNRASGLEKLFF.

The V gene is TRBV11-1, the J gene TRBJ2-1, with 7 bases identical to TRBD1. Germline V CDR1 and CDR2: SGHAT, FQDESV (reference sequence). The CDR3 has 15 amino acids. With 5 bases clipped from V and 2 bases from J, the junction kept 6 bases outside the gene matches. CDR3: CASSPDRAPYNEQFF. The CDR3 DNA follows: TGTGCCAGCAGCCCCGACAGGGCCCCCTACAATGAGCAGTTCTTC.

The chain has TRBV4-2 and TRBJ2-4; D is unclear. CDR1 and CDR2 from the germline V gene are LGHNA and YNFKEQ. This CDR3 has 11 amino acids. With 4 bases removed from V and 5 bases from J, the gap between germline ends came to 3 bases. CDR3 amino acids: CASSLENIQYF. The CDR3 region has the DNA TGTGCCAGCAGCCTGGAAAACATTCAGTACTTC.

The gene calls are TRBV5-4 and TRBJ2-1; 8 positions match TRBD2. The CDR3 consists of 17 residues. Looked up from germline, CDR1 is SGHNT and CDR2 is YYREEE (reference sequence). J lost 10 bases, V lost 4 bases, and 19 bases had no gene match. In DNA form, the CDR3 reads TGTGCCAGCAGCGCAGAACCGGGACTAGATTTCCTGGCGGAGCAGTTCTTC. As protein: CASSAEPGLDFLAEQFF. Full variable domain (missing parts from reference TRBV5-4 and TRBJ2-1): ETGVTQSPTHLIKTRGQQVTLRCSSQSGHNTVSWYQQALGQGPQFIFQYYREEENGRGNFPPRFSGLQFPNYSSELNVNALELDDSALYLCASSAEPGLDFLAEQFFGPGTRLTVL.

The chain carries TRBV10-3 and TRBJ1-1; TRBD1 matches at 12 bases. The CDR3 has 13 amino acids. V shed 6 bases and J 7 bases; nucleotides not matched to a gene: 3. Germline CDR1 reads ENHRY; CDR2 reads SYGVKD. The CDR3 is CAIRGQGANEAFF. The CDR3, as DNA: TGTGCCATCAGGGGACAGGGGGCTAATGAAGCTTTCTTT.

V usage is TRBV6-5 and J usage is TRBJ1-5, with D unresolved. The V end was cut by 5 bases, the J end by 4 bases, with 9 bases between. Germline CDR1 is MNHEY and CDR2 is SVGAGI. This CDR3 region has 13 residues. The CDR3 DNA is TGTGCCAGCAGTCGACGGACTAATCAGCCCCAGCATTTT. This gives the protein CASSRRTNQPQHF.

The chain links TRBV5-1 to TRBJ1-4, with 10 bases matching TRBD1. Losses at the gene ends were 3 bases for V and 8 bases for J; bases not matched to a gene: 10. The V gene's germline CDR1 is SGHRS and CDR2 YFSETQ. CDR3 length: 16 amino acids. As DNA, the CDR3 is TGCGCCAGCAGCTCCGGGACAGGGGCCGGCGAGGAAAAACTGTTTTTT. It encodes CASSSGTGAGEEKLFF.

J is TRBJ2-1 and V is TRBV5-8; D is ambiguous. Germline-derived CDR1 and CDR2 are SGHTS and YDEGEE. This CDR3 region has 15 residues. V lost 0 bases and J lost 1, with 8 bases in between. This CDR3 is CASSLGTRSYNEQFF. CDR3 bases: TGTGCCAGCAGCTTGGGCACAAGGTCCTACAATGAGCAGTTCTTC.

The chain carries TRBV28 and TRBJ2-6; the D gene is possibly TRBD2 (6 bases). Per germline, CDR1 MDHEN and CDR2 SYDVKM. The CDR3 extends over 17 amino acids. V was pared by 6 bases and J by 2 bases, with 17 bases between. The CDR3 spells CASSPLLGGPGANVLTF. The CDR3 nucleotides are TGTGCCAGCAGCCCTCTTCTGGGAGGCCCTGGGGCCAACGTCCTGACTTTC.

The chain has TRBV19 and TRBJ1-1, with D unclear. The CDR3 length is 15 residues. Trimming removed 7 bases at V and 3 bases at J, with 18 bases between. Germline V gene data show CDR1 as LNHDA and CDR2 as SQIVND (reference sequence). This chain's CDR3 is CASKEVNQPHTEAFF. In DNA, the CDR3 is TGTGCCAGTAAGGAGGTCAACCAACCCCACACTGAAGCTTTCTTT. Drawing the rest from reference TRBV19 and TRBJ1-1, the complete variable domain is DGGITQSPKYLFRKEGQNVTLSCEQNLNHDAMYWYRQDPGQGLRLIYYSQIVNDFQKGDIAEGYSVSREKKESFPLTVTSAQKNPTAFYLCASKEVNQPHTEAFFGQGTRLTVV.

The rearrangement links TRBV15 to TRBJ2-1; 13 nucleotides align to TRBD2. Looked up from germline, CDR1 is LNHNV and CDR2 is YYDKDF (reference sequence). After removal of 3 bases from V and 7 bases from J, the junction contained 3 bases not matched to a gene. The CDR3 totals 15 residues. As DNA, the CDR3 is TGTGCCACCAGCAGCGGACTAGCGGGAGAGAATGAGCAGTTCTTC. It is translated as CATSSGLAGENEQFF.